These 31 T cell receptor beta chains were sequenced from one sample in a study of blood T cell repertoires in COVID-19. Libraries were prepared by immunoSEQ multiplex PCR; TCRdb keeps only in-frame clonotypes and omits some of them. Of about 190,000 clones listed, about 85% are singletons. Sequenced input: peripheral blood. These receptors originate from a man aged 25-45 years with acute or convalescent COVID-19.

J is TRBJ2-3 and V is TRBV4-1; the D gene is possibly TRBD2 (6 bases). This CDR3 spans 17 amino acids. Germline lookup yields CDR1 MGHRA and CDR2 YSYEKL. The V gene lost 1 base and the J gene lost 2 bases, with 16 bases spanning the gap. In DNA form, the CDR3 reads TGCGCCAGCAGCCAAGTTGAGCGGACTAATTTCACAGATACGCAGTATTTT. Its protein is CASSQVERTNFTDTQYF.

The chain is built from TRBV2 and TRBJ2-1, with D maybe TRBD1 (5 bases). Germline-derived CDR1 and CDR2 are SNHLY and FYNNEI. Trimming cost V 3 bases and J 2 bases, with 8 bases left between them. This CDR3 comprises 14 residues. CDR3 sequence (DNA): TGTGCCAGCAGTGAGGGGCTTACCTACAATGAGCAGTTCTTC. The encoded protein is CASSEGLTYNEQFF.

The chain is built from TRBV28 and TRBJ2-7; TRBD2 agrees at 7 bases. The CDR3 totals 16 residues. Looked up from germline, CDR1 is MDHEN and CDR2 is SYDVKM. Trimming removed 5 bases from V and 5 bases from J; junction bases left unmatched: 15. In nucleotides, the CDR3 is TGTGCCAGCAGTCTACCCCCCCAGGCTAGCGGAGACGAGCAGTACTTC. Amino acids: CASSLPPQASGDEQYF.

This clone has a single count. DNA for the CDR3: TGTGCCAGCACGGCGAGCGGGGGGGCCACCTACGAGCAGTACTTC. This gives the protein CASTASGGATYEQYF. The V call is TRBV2, the J call TRBJ2-7; the match to TRBD2 covers 10 bases. The germline gives CDR1 SNHLY, CDR2 FYNNEI. V lost 7 bases, J lost 2 bases, and 8 bases stayed unmatched. This CDR3 region has 15 residues.

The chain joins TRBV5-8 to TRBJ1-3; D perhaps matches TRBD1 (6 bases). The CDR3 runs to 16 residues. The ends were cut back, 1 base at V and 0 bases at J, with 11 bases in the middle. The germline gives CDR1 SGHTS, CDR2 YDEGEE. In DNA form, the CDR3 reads TGTGCCAGCAGCTTGTATCAGGGGAGCTCTGGAAACACCATATATTTT. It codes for CASSLYQGSSGNTIYF.

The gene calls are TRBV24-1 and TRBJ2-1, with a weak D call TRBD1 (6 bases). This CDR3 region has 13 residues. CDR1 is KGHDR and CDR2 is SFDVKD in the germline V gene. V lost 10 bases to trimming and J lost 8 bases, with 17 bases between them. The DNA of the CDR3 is TGTGCCACGCGATTAACAGGGACCCATGAGCAGTTCTTC. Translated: CATRLTGTHEQFF.

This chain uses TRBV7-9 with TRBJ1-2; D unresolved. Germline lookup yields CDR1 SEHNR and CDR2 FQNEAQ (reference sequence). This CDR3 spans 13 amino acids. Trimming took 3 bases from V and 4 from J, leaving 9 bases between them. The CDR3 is CASSFGLVYGYTF. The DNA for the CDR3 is TGTGCCAGCAGCTTCGGTCTGGTCTATGGCTACACCTTC.

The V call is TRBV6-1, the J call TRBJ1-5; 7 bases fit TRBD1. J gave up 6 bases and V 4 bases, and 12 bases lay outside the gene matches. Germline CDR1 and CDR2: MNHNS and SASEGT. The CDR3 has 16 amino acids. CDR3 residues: CASSGVGSTGTQPQHF. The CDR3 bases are TGTGCCAGCAGTGGGGTCGGCTCGACAGGGACTCAGCCCCAGCATTTT.

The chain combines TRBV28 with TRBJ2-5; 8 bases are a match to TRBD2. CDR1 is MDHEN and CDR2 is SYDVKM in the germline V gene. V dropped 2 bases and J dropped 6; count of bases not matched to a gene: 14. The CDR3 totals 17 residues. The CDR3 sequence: CASSLAGGPSKLKTQYF. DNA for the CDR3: TGTGCCAGCAGTTTAGCGGGGGGCCCGTCCAAGCTAAAGACCCAGTACTTC. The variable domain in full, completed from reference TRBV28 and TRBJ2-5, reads DVKVTQSSRYLVKRTGEKVFLECVQDMDHENMFWYRQDPGLGLRLIYFSYDVKMKEKGDIPEGYSVSREKKERFSLILESASTNQTSMYLCASSLAGGPSKLKTQYFGPGTRLLVL.

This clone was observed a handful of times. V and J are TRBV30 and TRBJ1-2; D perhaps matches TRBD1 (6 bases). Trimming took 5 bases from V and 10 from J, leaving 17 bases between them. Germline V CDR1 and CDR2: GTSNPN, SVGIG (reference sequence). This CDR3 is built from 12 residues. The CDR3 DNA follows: TGTGCCTGGTCTTCACAGGGATTTGTCTACACCTTC. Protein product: CAWSSQGFVYTF.

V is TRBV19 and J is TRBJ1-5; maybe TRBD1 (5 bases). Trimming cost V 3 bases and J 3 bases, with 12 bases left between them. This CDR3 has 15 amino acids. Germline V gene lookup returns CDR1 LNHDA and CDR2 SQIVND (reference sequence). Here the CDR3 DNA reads TGTGCCAGTAGTATCAGCAGGGCGGACAATCAGCCCCAGCATTTT. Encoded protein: CASSISRADNQPQHF.

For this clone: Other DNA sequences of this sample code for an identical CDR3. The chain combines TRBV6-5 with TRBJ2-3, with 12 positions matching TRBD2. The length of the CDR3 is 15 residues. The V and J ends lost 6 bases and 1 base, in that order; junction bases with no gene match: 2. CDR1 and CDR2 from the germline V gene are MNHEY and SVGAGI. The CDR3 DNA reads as TGTGCCAGCAGACGACTAGCGGGGGGCACAGATACGCAGTATTTT. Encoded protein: CASRRLAGGTDTQYF.

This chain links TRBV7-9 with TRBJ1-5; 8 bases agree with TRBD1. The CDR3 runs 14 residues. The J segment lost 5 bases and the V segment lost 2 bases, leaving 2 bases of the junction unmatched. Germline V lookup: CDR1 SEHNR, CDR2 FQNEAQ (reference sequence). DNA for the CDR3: TGTGCCAGCAGCTTACCAGGGGGCGATCAGCCCCAGCATTTT. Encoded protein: CASSLPGGDQPQHF.

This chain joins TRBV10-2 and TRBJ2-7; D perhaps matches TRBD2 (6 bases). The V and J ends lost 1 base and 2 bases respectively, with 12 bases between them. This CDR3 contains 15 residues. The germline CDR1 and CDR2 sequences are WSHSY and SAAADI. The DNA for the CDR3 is TGCGCCAGCAGTGAGTTCGGCGGGACCACCTACGAGCAGTACTTC. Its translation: CASSEFGGTTYEQYF.

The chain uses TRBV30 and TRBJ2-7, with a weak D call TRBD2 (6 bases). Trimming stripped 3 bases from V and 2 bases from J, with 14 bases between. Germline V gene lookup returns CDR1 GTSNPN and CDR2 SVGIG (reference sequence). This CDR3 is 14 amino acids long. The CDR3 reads CAWRVWREPYEQYF. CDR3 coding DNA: TGTGCCTGGAGGGTGTGGAGGGAACCCTACGAGCAGTACTTC.

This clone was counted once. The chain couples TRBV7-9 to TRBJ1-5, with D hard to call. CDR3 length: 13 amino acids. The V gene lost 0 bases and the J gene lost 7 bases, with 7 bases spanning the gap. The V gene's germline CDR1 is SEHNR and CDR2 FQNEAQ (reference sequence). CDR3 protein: CASSLAQSQPQHF. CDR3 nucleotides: TGTGCCAGCAGCTTAGCACAGAGCCAGCCCCAGCATTTT.

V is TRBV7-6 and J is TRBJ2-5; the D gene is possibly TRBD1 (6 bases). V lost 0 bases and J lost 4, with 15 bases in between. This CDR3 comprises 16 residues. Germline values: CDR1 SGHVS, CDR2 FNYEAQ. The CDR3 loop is CASSLAKWGPSETQYF. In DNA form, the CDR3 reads TGTGCCAGCAGCTTAGCTAAGTGGGGGCCATCAGAGACCCAGTACTTC.

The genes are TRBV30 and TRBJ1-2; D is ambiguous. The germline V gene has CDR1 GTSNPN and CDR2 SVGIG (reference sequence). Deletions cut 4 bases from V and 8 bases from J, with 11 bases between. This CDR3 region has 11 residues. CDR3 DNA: TGTGCCTGGACTACTGTATTCGGCTACACCTTC. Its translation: CAWTTVFGYTF.

This chain's CDR3 is CASRTPVAAVHEQFF. CDR3 nucleotides: TGTGCCAGCCGAACCCCCGTGGCAGCGGTCCATGAGCAGTTCTTC. The V call is TRBV28, the J call TRBJ2-1; TRBD2 is a possible D gene (5 bases). Trimming stripped 8 bases from V and 8 bases from J, with 22 bases between. From germline, CDR1 is MDHEN and CDR2 SYDVKM. The CDR3 contains 15 residues.

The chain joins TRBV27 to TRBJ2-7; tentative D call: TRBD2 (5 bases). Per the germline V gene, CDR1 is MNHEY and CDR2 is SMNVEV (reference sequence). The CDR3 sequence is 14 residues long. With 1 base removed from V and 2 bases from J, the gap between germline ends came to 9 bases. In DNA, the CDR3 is TGTGCCAGCAGTTTATTTGGAGGCCCCTACGAGCAGTACTTC. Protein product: CASSLFGGPYEQYF.

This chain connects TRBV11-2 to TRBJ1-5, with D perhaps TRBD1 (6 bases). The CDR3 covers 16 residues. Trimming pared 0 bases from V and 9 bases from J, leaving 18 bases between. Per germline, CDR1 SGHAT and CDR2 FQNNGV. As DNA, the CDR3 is TGTGCCAGCAGCTTAGATACCCCTGGGGGGGCCGTGCCCCAGCATTTT. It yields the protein CASSLDTPGGAVPQHF.

CDR3 region: CASSQGLNQPQHF. CDR3 DNA sequence: TGTGCCAGTAGTCAGGGCCTCAATCAGCCCCAGCATTTT. The chain has TRBV19 and TRBJ1-5; maybe TRBD1 (5 bases). The V end lost 5 bases, the J end lost 3 bases, and 8 bases lay between the germline ends. The CDR3 loop spans 13 amino acids. Germline-derived CDR1 and CDR2 are LNHDA and SQIVND (reference sequence).

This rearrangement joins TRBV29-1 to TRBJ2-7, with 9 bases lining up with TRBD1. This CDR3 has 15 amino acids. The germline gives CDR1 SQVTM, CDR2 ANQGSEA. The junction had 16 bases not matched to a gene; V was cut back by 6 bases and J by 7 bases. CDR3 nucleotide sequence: TGCAGCGTCGTCCGGCGGGACAGGGTGACAGGGGAGCAGTACTTC. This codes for CSVVRRDRVTGEQYF.

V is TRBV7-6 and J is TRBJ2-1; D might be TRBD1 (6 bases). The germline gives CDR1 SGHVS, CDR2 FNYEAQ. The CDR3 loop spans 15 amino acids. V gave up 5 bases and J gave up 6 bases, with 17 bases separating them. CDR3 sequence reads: CASSKQGVIGNEQFF. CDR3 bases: TGTGCCAGCAGCAAACAGGGTGTTATAGGCAATGAGCAGTTCTTC.

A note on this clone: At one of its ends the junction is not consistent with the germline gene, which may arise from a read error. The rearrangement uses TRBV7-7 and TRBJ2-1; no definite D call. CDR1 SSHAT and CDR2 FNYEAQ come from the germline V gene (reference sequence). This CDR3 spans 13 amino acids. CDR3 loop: CASSLERYNEQFF. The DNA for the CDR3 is TGTGCTAGCAGCTTAGAACGGTACAATGAGCAGTTCTTC. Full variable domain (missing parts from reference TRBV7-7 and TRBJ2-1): GAGVSQSPRYKVTKRGQDVTLRCDPISSHATLYWYQQALGQGPEFLTYFNYEAQPDKSGLPSDRFSAERPEGSISTLTIQRTEQRDSAMYRCASSLERYNEQFFGPGTRLTVL.

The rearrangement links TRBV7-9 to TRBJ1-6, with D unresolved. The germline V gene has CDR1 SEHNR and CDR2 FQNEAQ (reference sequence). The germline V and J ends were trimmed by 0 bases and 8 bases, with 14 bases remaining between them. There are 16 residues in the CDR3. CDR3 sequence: CASSLAGGRADSPLHF. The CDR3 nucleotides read TGTGCCAGCAGCTTAGCGGGCGGGCGGGCGGATTCACCCCTCCACTTT.

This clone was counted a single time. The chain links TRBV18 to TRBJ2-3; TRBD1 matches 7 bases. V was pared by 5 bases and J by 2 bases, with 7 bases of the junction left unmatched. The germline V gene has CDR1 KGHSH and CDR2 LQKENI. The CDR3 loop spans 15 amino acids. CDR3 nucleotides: TGTGCCAGCTCAGACAGGGTAATCTTCACAGATACGCAGTATTTT. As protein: CASSDRVIFTDTQYF. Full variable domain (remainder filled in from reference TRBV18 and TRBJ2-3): NAGVMQNPRHLVRRRGQEARLRCSPMKGHSHVYWYRQLPEEGLKFMVYLQKENIIDESGMPKERFSAEFPKEGPSILRIQQVVRGDSAAYFCASSDRVIFTDTQYFGPGTRLTVL.

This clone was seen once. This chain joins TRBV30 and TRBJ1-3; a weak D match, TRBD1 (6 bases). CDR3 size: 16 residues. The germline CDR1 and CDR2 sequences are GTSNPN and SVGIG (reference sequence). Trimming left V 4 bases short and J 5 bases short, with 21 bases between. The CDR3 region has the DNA TGTGCCTGGACCAGGGGCAGGGTGAAAGGTAGAAACACCATATATTTT. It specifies CAWTRGRVKGRNTIYF.

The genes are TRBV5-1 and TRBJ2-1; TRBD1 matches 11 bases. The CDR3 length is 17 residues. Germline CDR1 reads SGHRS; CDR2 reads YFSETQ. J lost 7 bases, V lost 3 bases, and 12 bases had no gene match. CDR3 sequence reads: CASSWGPGTGGLNEQFF. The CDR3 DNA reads TGCGCCAGCAGCTGGGGACCCGGGACAGGGGGACTGAATGAGCAGTTCTTC.

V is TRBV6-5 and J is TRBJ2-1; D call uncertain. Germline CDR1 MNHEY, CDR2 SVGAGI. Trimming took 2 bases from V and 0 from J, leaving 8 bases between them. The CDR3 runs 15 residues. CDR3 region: CASSYGMSSYNEQFF. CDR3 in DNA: TGTGCCAGCAGTTACGGTATGAGCTCCTACAATGAGCAGTTCTTC.

The CDR3, as DNA: TGCGCCAGCAGCACCCAACAGGGGGAAAAACTGTTTTTT. This translates into CASSTQQGEKLFF. The V call is TRBV5-1, the J call TRBJ1-4, with TRBD1 matching 7 bases. V was clipped by 4 bases and J by 8 bases; unmatched bases: 5. The CDR3 sequence is 13 residues long. The germline V gene encodes CDR1 SGHRS and CDR2 YFSETQ.